Listed below are T cell receptor beta chains from one sample, sequenced in a study of siplizumab effects on memory and regulatory T cells. The repertoire was sequenced with immunoSEQ multiplex PCR; TCRdb's copy has only in-frame clones and lacks some. The data hold fewer than 25,000 clones, with 44% observed a single time. These receptors have no identified antigens. The sample comprised CFSE-low (dividing) CD4+ T cells sorted from an allogeneic mixed lymphocyte reaction. These receptors were collected from a human donor in good health; the cells came from an allogeneic mixed lymphocyte reaction. Some clones in this sample may be carry-over from other donors' samples. Each CDR3 is given with its conserved first and last residue. The order of the fields is V gene, J gene, clone size, D gene, CDR3 protein, CDR3 DNA. A D gene is named only where the DNA matches it firmly. Clone size appears in some rows only: once, few, many, or a class for an expanded clone.

TRBV6-9,TRBJ2-7,.,.,CASSPTVLYEQYF,TGTGCCAGCAGTCCAACAGTACTTTACGAGCAGTACTTC
TRBV2,TRBJ1-5,once,TRBD1,CASSDWGTENQPQHF,TGTGCCAGCAGTGACTGGGGGACAGAAAATCAGCCCCAGCATTTT
TRBV5-1,TRBJ2-3,few,.,CASSWAGTPSTDTQYF,TGCGCCAGCAGCTGGGCCGGGACCCCTAGCACAGATACGCAGTATTTT
TRBV6-5,TRBJ1-3,few,.,CASSYSMGFSGNTIYF,TGTGCCAGCAGTTACTCAATGGGGTTCTCTGGAAACACCATATATTTT
TRBV5-6,TRBJ1-5,.,TRBD1,CASSLLGDRDNQPQHF,TGTGCCAGCAGCTTGCTAGGGGACAGGGACAATCAGCCCCAGCATTTT
TRBV19,TRBJ1-2,.,.,CASNQFGGIGYGYTF,TGTGCCAGTAATCAGTTCGGGGGGATTGGCTATGGCTACACCTTC
TRBV18,TRBJ1-2,few,TRBD1,CASSLGQGERGYTF,TGTGCCAGCTCACTGGGACAGGGGGAAAGAGGCTACACCTTC
TRBV12-5,TRBJ1-1,.,.,CASGLTGLPHQAFF,TGTGCTAGTGGTTTGACGGGGCTACCCCATCAAGCTTTCTTT
TRBV6-6,TRBJ1-1,.,TRBD1,CASSYQDRTEAFF,TGTGCCAGCAGTTACCAGGACAGGACTGAAGCTTTCTTT
TRBV6-5,TRBJ2-7,many,.,CASRLLYEQYF,TGTGCCAGCAGGCTGCTCTACGAGCAGTACTTC
TRBV19,TRBJ1-3,many,.,CASSIENGVGGNTIYF,TGTGCCAGTAGTATAGAGAACGGGGTCGGTGGAAACACCATATATTTT
TRBV27,TRBJ2-7,.,TRBD1,CASSFGQGAIAYEQYF,TGTGCCAGCAGTTTTGGCCAGGGGGCTATTGCCTACGAGCAGTACTTC
TRBV9,TRBJ1-2,.,.,CASSVVWGYGYTF,TGTGCCAGCAGCGTAGTATGGGGCTATGGCTACACCTTC
TRBV19,TRBJ2-1,few,TRBD2,CASSIDVGGRPDNEQFF,TGTGCCAGTAGTATAGATGTGGGAGGGAGGCCGGACAATGAGCAGTTCTTC
TRBV15,TRBJ2-3,.,.,CATSRRTGNTDTQYF,TGTGCCACCAGCAGGCGGACGGGAAACACAGATACGCAGTATTTT
TRBV6-1,TRBJ2-7,.,.,CASSALGGATYEQYF,TGTGCCAGCAGTGCCCTGGGCGGGGCTACCTACGAGCAGTACTTC